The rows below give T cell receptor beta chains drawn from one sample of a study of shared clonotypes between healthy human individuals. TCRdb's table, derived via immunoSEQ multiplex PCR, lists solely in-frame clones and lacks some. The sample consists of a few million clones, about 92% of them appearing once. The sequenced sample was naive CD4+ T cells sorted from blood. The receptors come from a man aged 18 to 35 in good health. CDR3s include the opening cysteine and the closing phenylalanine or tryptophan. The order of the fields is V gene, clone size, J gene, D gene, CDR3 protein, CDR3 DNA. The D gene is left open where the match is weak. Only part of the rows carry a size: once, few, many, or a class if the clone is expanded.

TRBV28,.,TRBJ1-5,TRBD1,CASSQTGYSNQPQHF,TGTGCCAGCAGCCAGACAGGGTATAGCAATCAGCCCCAGCATTTT
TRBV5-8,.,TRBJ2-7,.,CASSFHGSQTSYEQYF,TGTGCCAGCAGCTTTCACGGCAGCCAAACGTCCTACGAGCAGTACTTC
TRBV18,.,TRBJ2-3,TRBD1,CASSPPGTGSTDTQYF,TGTGCCAGCTCACCACCCGGGACAGGTAGCACAGATACGCAGTATTTT
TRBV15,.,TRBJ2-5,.,CATSRDPKSGQETQYF,TGTGCCACCAGCAGAGATCCCAAGTCAGGTCAAGAGACCCAGTACTTC
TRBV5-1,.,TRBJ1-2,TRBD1,CASSLGDRDFYTF,TGCGCCAGCAGCTTGGGGGACAGGGATTTCTACACCTTC
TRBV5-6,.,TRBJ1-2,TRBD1,CASSLAQGAFGYTF,TGTGCCAGCAGCTTGGCGCAGGGGGCTTTTGGCTACACCTTC
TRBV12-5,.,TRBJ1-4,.,CASATLENEKLFF,TGTGCTAGTGCCACCCTTGAGAATGAAAAACTGTTTTTT
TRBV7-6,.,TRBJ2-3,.,CASSLVRTGTDTQYF,TGTGCCAGCAGCTTAGTCCGGACGGGAACAGATACGCAGTATTTT
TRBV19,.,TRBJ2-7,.,CASSMGQGVGSYEQYF,TGTGCCAGTAGTATGGGGCAGGGTGTGGGTTCCTACGAGCAGTACTTC
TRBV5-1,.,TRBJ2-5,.,CASSFTGAGETQYF,TGCGCCAGCAGCTTCACGGGAGCGGGAGAGACCCAGTACTTC
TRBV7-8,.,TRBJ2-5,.,CASSFTLSGPEGRTQYF,TGTGCCAGCAGCTTTACCTTGTCCGGGCCGGAGGGTAGGACCCAGTACTTC
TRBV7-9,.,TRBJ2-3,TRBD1,CASSLTGGGTDTQYF,TGTGCCAGCAGCCTGACAGGGGGAGGCACAGATACGCAGTATTTT
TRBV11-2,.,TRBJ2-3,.,CASSLVGDSPDTQYF,TGTGCCAGCAGCTTAGTAGGAGACAGCCCAGATACGCAGTATTTT
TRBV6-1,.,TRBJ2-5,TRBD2,CASSEMASGSETQYF,TGTGCCAGCAGTGAAATGGCTAGCGGGAGCGAGACCCAGTACTTC
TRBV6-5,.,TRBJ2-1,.,CASSYGVARGEQFF,TGTGCCAGCAGTTACGGTGTGGCTAGAGGTGAGCAGTTCTTC
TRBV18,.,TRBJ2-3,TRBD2,CASSPPAVAGGSTDTQYF,TGTGCCAGCTCACCACCCGCGGTAGCGGGAGGATCCACAGATACGCAGTATTTT
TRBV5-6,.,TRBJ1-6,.,CASSRMTEYNSPLHF,TGTGCCAGCAGCCGAATGACGGAGTATAATTCACCCCTCCACTTT
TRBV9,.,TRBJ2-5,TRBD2,CASSVSGNQETQYF,TGTGCCAGCAGCGTAAGCGGGAACCAAGAGACCCAGTACTTC
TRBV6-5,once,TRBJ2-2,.,CASTSKRPNTGELFF,TGTGCCAGCACCTCCAAACGACCGAACACCGGGGAGCTGTTTTTT